This TCR beta chain comes out of a study of identical twins (dated by TCRdb to 2016 to 2017). Regarding the study in general: To test whether fetal clonotypes persist, this study deep-sequenced TCR alpha and beta repertoires from monozygotic twins, from unrelated adults of various ages, and from cord blood. To rule out contamination, the twin experiments were replicated at different times with different library preparation protocols.

General study outcomes and caveats: Abundant cord blood beta clonotypes had fewer insertions, young adult naive repertoires showed a similar but weaker trend, and memory repertoires showed no such trend. Invariant T cells such as MAIT and iNKT could partly confound zero-insertion analyses, although diverse VJ usage argued against such confounding for most clonotypes. Conclusions relied on cross-sectional statistical analysis, since the same donors could not be followed over many years. A weaker excess of twin sharing was found in beta out-of-frame sequences because the signal-to-noise ratio was lowered by fewer shared sequences. In monozygotic twins, recombination models systematically underestimated out-of-frame TCR alpha sharing, but the models matched the sharing seen between unrelated individuals. Compared with coincidental sharing between unrelated individuals, out-of-frame TCR alpha sequences shared between twins had an excess of sequences with low generation probability.

Every donor was a healthy Caucasian. Three pairs of female monozygotic twins, all aged 18 to 29 years, made up the twin cohort. CD4+ and CD8+ T cell populations were isolated with positive isolation kits from Invitrogen. The method was 5' RACE. Sequencing was carried out with an Illumina HiSeq 2000. A universal primer binding site was introduced by template switching, and a unique molecular identifier was present in the final cDNA, enabling accurate counting of TCR cDNA molecules. Specific primers in the conserved constant-segment region were used to synthesize first-strand cDNA for the TCR alpha and beta chains. To control for contamination, each cDNA library was double barcoded with a SMART-Mk sample barcode plus Illumina barcodes. TruSeq adapter sequences, together with Illumina sample barcodes, were added in two successive PCR steps. The TCR alpha and beta cDNA libraries were sequenced on the Illumina HiSeq platform using custom primers. The paper's processing steps were these. Raw reads were processed with MiGEC to extract unique molecular identifiers, and MiXCR was used to determine CDR3 positions. Recombination models were inferred per individual with the repgenHMM and IGoR tools using an EM algorithm. The analysis of shared clonotypes was done with the tcR package in R, with sharing normalized by the product of cloneset sizes. To study raw recombination without the effects of thymic and clonal selection, out-of-frame nonproductive sequences were analyzed. The public reads were reanalyzed by TCRdb: fastp trimming at Q25, MiXCR alignment, in-frame beta chains only. Every distinct CDR3 protein forms one entry, paired with its most common genes and DNA. These V and J calls originate from TCRdb's pipeline instead of the authors' own analysis. The sample table shows fewer than 550,000 distinct CDR3 sequences, and around 15% are seen once. Together, the top ten hold about 1% of the sample.

The CDR3 measures 13 amino acids from cysteine to phenylalanine. The read is trimmed to its CDR3 DNA, 39 bases read in frame from base 1. In the germline V gene (reference sequence), CDR1 corresponds to MNHEY and CDR2 to SMNVEV. V and J lose 5 bases and 2 bases, and a span of 6 bases separates them. This clonotype occurred many times. It has no known antigen specificity. No much larger clone is present one base from it, and per-base qualities are unavailable. These data also featured in a second study, about yellow fever vaccine responses in identical twins. Drawing on the second study: According to the authors, the vaccine-induced T cell response in identical twins seemed to be partly convergent and partly specific to each individual. In the study, vaccine-responding T cell clones were precisely tracked in identical twins.

The TCR sequence derives from a woman aged 18-29 years in good health. Here the chain combines TRBV27 and TRBJ2-2; no confident D gene assignment can be made. Input material: CD4+ T cells sorted from blood. The DNA sequence reads TGTGCCAGCAGTCCCCGAAACACCGGGGAGCTGTTTTTT. The resulting protein is CASSPRNTGELFF.